The 9 T cell receptor beta chains below all came from one sample that was sequenced in a study of tumor-infiltrating lymphocytes in primary liver carcinoma. From unsorted bulk tissue weighing roughly 17-31 mg, DNA and RNA were co-extracted. Constant-region priming of around 530 ng total RNA yielded TCR beta cDNA. Researchers made the TCR beta libraries by running three nested multiplex PCR rounds with slightly modified ARM-PCR. Two initial PCR rounds of about 11 cycles each paired TRBV1-TRBV30 forward primers with a C-beta reverse primer. MiXCR was run by TCRdb on the multiplex PCR reads, yielding one entry per CDR3 protein. The repertoire holds tens of thousands of distinct CDR3 sequences, with roughly 70% as singletons. Specimen: liver tumor tissue from sampling region 5. Subset noted: tumor region T5, tumor centre. The receptors were sampled from a man aged 35 to 55 with primary liver carcinoma and hepatitis B virus infection.

As for this clonotype: As the CDR3 is not closed by the conserved phenylalanine or tryptophan, this likely results from a read error. The rearrangement links TRBV6-1 to TRBJ2-3; the D gene could be TRBD1 or TRBD2 (5 bases each). Per germline, CDR1 MNHNS and CDR2 SASEGT. The CDR3 is made up of 12 amino acids. CDR3 protein: CASRRGLDMQYL. CDR3 nucleotide sequence: TGTGCCAGCAGGAGGGGATTAGATATGCAGTATCTT.

There are many counts of this clonotype. The chain has TRBV12-3 or TRBV12-4 and TRBJ2-3; 7 nucleotides agree with TRBD2. J gave up 5 bases and V 11 bases, and 4 bases lay outside the gene matches. The CDR3 contains 11 residues. The CDR3 coding sequence is TGTGCCTCCTCGGGGGGAGATACGCAGTATTTT. Amino acids: CASSGGDTQYF.

This clonotype was seen many times. The J gene is TRBJ1-2, the V gene TRBV6-5; possibly TRBD1 for D (6 bases). CDR1 MNHEY and CDR2 SVGAGI come from the germline V gene. The CDR3 is 15 amino acids. V lost 6 bases, J lost 2 bases, and 16 bases lay in between. The CDR3 sequence is CASRYTAGENYGYTF. The CDR3 nucleotides are TGTGCCAGCAGATACACCGCAGGGGAAAACTATGGCTACACCTTC.

Note on this clonotype: In this CDR3 the conserved last residue, phenylalanine or tryptophan, is missing, so a read error is likely. J is TRBJ2-3 and V is TRBV11-2; TRBD1 aligns across 8 bases. CDR3 length: 15 amino acids. Germline CDR1 and CDR2: SGHAT and FQNNGV. The CDR3 nucleotides read TGCGACAGCAGCGAACGGGACAGGCACACAGATACGCAGTATTTA. This gives the protein CDSSERDRHTDTQYL.

This clonotype appeared a few times. The gene calls are TRBV4-1 and TRBJ2-3; D may be TRBD1 (5 bases). V was shortened by 4 bases and J by 3 bases, with 8 bases between the two germline ends. This CDR3 has 13 amino acids. Germline loops: CDR1 MGHRA, CDR2 YSYEKL. The CDR3 loop is CASSPQGTDTQYF. In nucleotides, the CDR3 is TGCGCCAGCAGCCCGCAGGGTACAGATACGCAGTATTTT.

This clonotype was seen at least ten times. The chain is built from TRBV6-5 and TRBJ2-2; possible D gene TRBD2, 5 bases. Trimming took off 0 bases at V and 7 bases at J, with 12 bases between the two ends. This CDR3 has 15 amino acids. CDR1 is MNHEY, CDR2 SVGAGI, per germline. The CDR3 sequence: CASSYSRGSGGELFF. For the CDR3, the DNA is TGTGCCAGCAGTTACTCGAGAGGGAGCGGCGGGGAGCTGTTTTTT.

Regarding this clonotype: A read error may produce the germline difference seen at one junction end. The chain uses TRBV2 and TRBJ2-3; 14 bases are a match to TRBD2. The CDR3 is made up of 17 amino acids. The germline gives CDR1 SNHLY, CDR2 FYNNEI. For the CDR3, the DNA is TGTGTCAGCAGCGGGACTAGCGGGAGAGGGGGCACAGATACGCAGTATTTT. Translating it yields CVSSGTSGRGGTDTQYF.

As concerns this clonotype: A much larger clone sits a single nucleotide away, making a read error possible. The V and J genes are TRBV30 and TRBJ2-2; TRBD2 aligns across 13 bases. CDR1 GTSNPN and CDR2 SVGIG come from the germline V gene (reference sequence). This CDR3 has 16 amino acids. This CDR3 reads CTWSGLAGANTGELFF. The CDR3 DNA is TGTACCTGGTCCGGACTAGCGGGAGCGAACACCGGGGAGCTGTTTTTT.

Note on this clonotype: Compared with germline, one end of the junction differs, possibly owing to a read error. This sequence joins TRBV5-4 and TRBJ2-2; 7 bases line up with TRBD1. The CDR3 consists of 16 residues. Germline V lookup: CDR1 SGHNT, CDR2 YYREEE (reference sequence). The CDR3 protein is CTSSPGQARSTGELSF. The CDR3 nucleotides are TGTACCAGCAGCCCTGGACAGGCCCGGAGCACCGGGGAGCTGTCTTTT.